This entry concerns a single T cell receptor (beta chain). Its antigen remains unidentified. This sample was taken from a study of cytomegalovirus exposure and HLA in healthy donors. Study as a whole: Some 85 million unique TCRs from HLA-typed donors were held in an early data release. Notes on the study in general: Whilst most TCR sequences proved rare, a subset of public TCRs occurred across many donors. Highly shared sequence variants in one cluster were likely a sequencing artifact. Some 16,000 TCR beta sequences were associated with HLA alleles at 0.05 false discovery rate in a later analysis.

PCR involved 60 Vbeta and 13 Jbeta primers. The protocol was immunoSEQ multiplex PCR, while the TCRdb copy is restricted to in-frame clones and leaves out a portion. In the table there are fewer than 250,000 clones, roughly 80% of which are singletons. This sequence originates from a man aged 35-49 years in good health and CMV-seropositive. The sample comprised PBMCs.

The CDR3 bases are TGTGCCAGCAGTGAATCCCCCAACAGGGGGCGGAACTATGGCTACACCTTC. Amino acid sequence: CASSESPNRGRNYGYTF. The chain couples TRBV6-1 to TRBJ1-2; 9 bases are shared with TRBD1. The CDR3 is made up of 17 amino acids. Unmatched junction bases numbered 9, after V lost 2 bases and J lost 2 bases. The V gene's germline CDR1 is MNHNS and CDR2 SASEGT.